Presented here are 11 T cell receptor beta chains from one specimen sequenced in a study of T cell responses to AZD1222 COVID-19 vaccine. TCRdb's table, derived via immunoSEQ multiplex PCR, lists solely in-frame clones and lacks some. In the table there are tens of thousands of clones, around 83% of which are singletons. The sample here was peripheral blood, taken on day 0 of AZD1222 vaccination. These receptors all stem from an adult in good health.

The J gene is TRBJ1-2, the V gene TRBV5-8, with TRBD1 as a possible D gene (5 bases). The V and J ends lost 1 base and 3 bases respectively, with 19 bases between them. The CDR3 contains 17 residues. The germline gives CDR1 SGHTS, CDR2 YDEGEE. The CDR3 DNA reads as TGTGCCAGCAGCTTGTCGGGACTTAGCTTGTCGGACTATGGCTACACCTTC. It translates to CASSLSGLSLSDYGYTF.

This chain links TRBV5-1 with TRBJ1-2; tentative D call: TRBD1 (5 bases). The ends were cut back, 0 bases at V and 4 bases at J, with 16 bases in the middle. The CDR3 is 16 amino acids. Germline V lookup: CDR1 SGHRS, CDR2 YFSETQ. In DNA, the CDR3 is TGCGCCAGCAGCTTGGGGTTGGCAGGGATGGGCTATGGCTACACCTTC. Amino acid sequence: CASSLGLAGMGYGYTF.

V and J are TRBV10-3 and TRBJ1-4; possibly TRBD1 for D (6 bases). Germline CDR1 reads ENHRY; CDR2 reads SYGVKD. The CDR3 runs 13 residues. Trimming took off 10 bases at V and 1 base at J, with 10 bases between the two ends. The CDR3 loop reads CATRTETNEKLFF. The CDR3 region has the DNA TGTGCCACCAGGACAGAAACTAATGAAAAACTGTTTTTT.

The chain is built from TRBV2 and TRBJ1-6; 9 bases fit TRBD1. With V trimmed by 11 bases and J by 9 bases, 17 bases remained unmatched. Germline V CDR1 and CDR2: SNHLY, FYNNEI. This CDR3 region has 16 residues. The CDR3 region is CASQRAGQGGSSPLHF. The CDR3 region has the DNA TGTGCCTCCCAGAGGGCGGGACAGGGAGGATCTTCACCCCTCCACTTT.

The chain has TRBV6-1 and TRBJ2-1, with 7 nucleotides matching TRBD1. With V trimmed by 2 bases and J by 13 bases, 11 bases remained unmatched. Germline-derived CDR1 and CDR2 are MNHNS and SASEGT. This CDR3 is built from 14 residues. In DNA form, the CDR3 reads TGTGCCAGCAGTGAAAAAATACAGGGGAGTAAACAGTTCTTC. This sequence encodes CASSEKIQGSKQFF.

This chain's CDR3 is CASKPSGQGYYEQYF. In DNA, the CDR3 is TGTGCCAGTAAGCCGTCGGGACAGGGGTACTACGAGCAGTACTTC. The V gene is TRBV7-2, the J gene TRBJ2-7, with 10 bases that match TRBD1. The germline CDR1 and CDR2 sequences are SGHTA and FQGNSA. Trimming took 9 bases from V and 3 from J; bases not matched to a gene: 11. The CDR3 covers 15 residues.

The V call is TRBV20-1, the J call TRBJ1-2, with D perhaps matching TRBD1 (6 bases). V was cut by 5 bases and J by 8 bases, with 12 bases left in between. The germline V gene encodes CDR1 DFQATT and CDR2 SNEGSKA (reference sequence). The CDR3 has 11 amino acids. The CDR3 bases are TGCAGTGCTCCCAGGGGATCCGGCTACACCTTC. It yields the protein CSAPRGSGYTF.

This clone is judged medium-sized. The chain combines TRBV6-1 with TRBJ1-4; no definite D call. Germline CDR1 reads MNHNS; CDR2 reads SASEGT. V dropped 0 bases and J dropped 2 bases, with 7 bases sitting between them. CDR3 length: 15 amino acids. CDR3 residues: CASSEAEGTNEKLFF. DNA for the CDR3: TGTGCCAGCAGTGAAGCTGAGGGTACTAATGAAAAACTGTTTTTT.

The chain is built from TRBV9 and TRBJ2-7, with D maybe TRBD1 (6 bases). CDR3 length equals 16 residues. CDR1 is SGDLS and CDR2 is YYNGEE in the germline V gene. Between the trimmed V and J ends, which lost 0 bases and 4 bases, there was a span of 17 bases. The CDR3 coding sequence is TGTGCCAGCAGCGTAGGGGGACACGATTTTGGTTACGAGCAGTACTTC. It yields the protein CASSVGGHDFGYEQYF.

This chain joins TRBV15 and TRBJ1-3, with D hard to call. From germline, CDR1 is LNHNV and CDR2 YYDKDF (reference sequence). The CDR3 consists of 15 residues. Trimming pared 0 bases from V and 2 bases from J, leaving 8 bases between. CDR3 nucleotide sequence: TGTGCCACCAGCAGAGAGGGAGCCCCTGGAAACACCATATATTTT. Its protein product is CATSREGAPGNTIYF.

The J gene is TRBJ1-6, the V gene TRBV5-1; 7 bases map to TRBD1. V dropped 5 bases and J dropped 6; count of bases not matched to a gene: 8. Germline lookup yields CDR1 SGHRS and CDR2 YFSETQ. The CDR3 is made up of 15 amino acids. CDR3 loop: CASSPSSGGNSPLHF. CDR3 nucleotides: TGCGCCAGCAGTCCGAGCTCAGGGGGTAATTCACCCCTCCACTTT.